This entry describes one TCR beta chain. The data were taken from a study of blood T cell repertoires in COVID-19. Trimming removed 6 bases from V and 4 bases from J, with 10 bases in between. There are 13 residues in the CDR3. The germline V gene has CDR1 MNHEY and CDR2 SVGAGI. The Seattle patients joined while their infection was active and were tracked longitudinally afterward. In the original processing: For nucleated cells, counts were estimated from reference gene primer amplification. The data were produced by immunoSEQ multiplex PCR, yet TCRdb's version contains in-frame clones alone and is incomplete. The D gene and trimming were derived from the DNA, and the V and J assignments and clone size from that table. The table lists about 260,000 clones, 75% to 95% of them singletons.

This chain links TRBV6-5 with TRBJ2-1; no clear D. The sample taken for sequencing was peripheral blood. The TCR originated in a person under 35 with COVID-19, enrolled during active disease. The CDR3 sequence: CASRNGLYNEQFF. DNA for the CDR3: TGTGCCAGCAGGAACGGTTTATACAATGAGCAGTTCTTC.